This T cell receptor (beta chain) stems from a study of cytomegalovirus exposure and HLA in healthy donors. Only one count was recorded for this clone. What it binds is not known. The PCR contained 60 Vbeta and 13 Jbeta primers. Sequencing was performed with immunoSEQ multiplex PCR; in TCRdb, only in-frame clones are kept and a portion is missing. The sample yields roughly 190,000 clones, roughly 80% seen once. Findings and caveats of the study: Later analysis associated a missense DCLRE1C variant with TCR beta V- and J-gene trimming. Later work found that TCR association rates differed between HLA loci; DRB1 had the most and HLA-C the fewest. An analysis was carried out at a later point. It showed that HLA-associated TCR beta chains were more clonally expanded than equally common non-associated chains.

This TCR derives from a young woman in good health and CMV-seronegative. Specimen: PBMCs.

The CDR3 spells CASSGGGSTDTQYF. The CDR3 DNA reads TGTGCCAGCAGCGGAGGAGGGAGCACAGATACGCAGTATTTT. V and J are TRBV11-3 and TRBJ2-3, with a possible D match to TRBD2 (6 bases). This CDR3 is 14 amino acids long. V lost 5 bases and J lost 0, with 9 bases in between. Per the germline V gene, CDR1 is SGHNT and CDR2 is YENEEA.